Listed below are T cell receptor beta chains from one sample, sequenced in a study of blood T cell repertoires in COVID-19. TCRdb's copy holds only in-frame clones and misses some; the assay was immunoSEQ multiplex PCR. The sample lists over 150,000 clones; 80% to 90% were seen once. What was sequenced was peripheral blood. These TCRs come from a man aged 18 to 30 who had recovered from COVID-19. Each CDR3 is given with its conserved first and last residue. The D gene is left open where the match is weak. Size values are once, few and many counts, or a class for expanded clones, and some rows have none.

J,size,V,D,DNA,CDR3
TRBJ1-2,NA,TRBV18,NA,TGTGCCAGCTCCCAGGACGGAGGGGTTAACGGCTACACCTTC,CASSQDGGVNGYTF
TRBJ1-2,once,TRBV25-1,TRBD1,TGTGCCAGCAGTATCGGACAGGGGGCGTTGGGCTACACCTTC,CASSIGQGALGYTF
TRBJ2-5,once,TRBV7-8,NA,TGTGCCAGCAGCTTATTGGTGGGGCTCCGGGAGACCCAGTACTTC,CASSLLVGLRETQYF
TRBJ2-7,NA,TRBV11-2,NA,TGTGCCAGCAGCGCACGGACTATCGGGAGTGACGAGCAGTACTTC,CASSARTIGSDEQYF
TRBJ2-7,NA,TRBV18,TRBD1,TGTGCCAGCTCACTAGAGGAGGACAGGGGGCTTTACGAGCAGTACTTC,CASSLEEDRGLYEQYF
TRBJ1-6,once,TRBV6-6,TRBD1,TGTGCCAGCAACAGTCAGGGGGATAATTCACCCCTCCACTTT,CASNSQGDNSPLHF
TRBJ1-5,NA,TRBV6-2/TRBV6-3,TRBD1,TGTGCCAGCAGTGGTACTAGGGGGCGCGGACAGCCCCAGCATTTT,CASSGTRGRGQPQHF
TRBJ1-1,NA,TRBV5-1,TRBD1,TGCGCCAGCAGCTCGGGACAGGGGAACACTGAAGCTTTCTTT,CASSSGQGNTEAFF
TRBJ1-1,few,TRBV27,TRBD1,TGTGCCAGCAGTCTCCGACAGGGATTTTTCCACACTGAAGCTTTCTTT,CASSLRQGFFHTEAFF
TRBJ2-5,NA,TRBV6-6,NA,TGTGCCAGCAGTTACGGCTCGGGAGTATCCGTAGAGACCCAGTACTTC,CASSYGSGVSVETQYF
TRBJ1-4,NA,TRBV11-2,NA,TGTGCCAGCGGGCAGGTGGTTGGGGAAAAACTGTTTTTT,CASGQVVGEKLFF
TRBJ1-5,NA,TRBV28,NA,TGTGCCAGCAGTCCGTCGGGGAGGGGCGACTATCAGCCCCAGCATTTT,CASSPSGRGDYQPQHF
TRBJ2-7,few,TRBV7-9,NA,TGTGCCAGCAACAACGGGGGCGGGAGCTACGAGCAGTACTTC,CASNNGGGSYEQYF
TRBJ1-5,NA,TRBV6-6,TRBD1,TGTGCCAGCAGTCGTAAAAGTTTGACAGGGTCGAAACAGCCCCAGCATTTT,CASSRKSLTGSKQPQHF
TRBJ1-2,NA,TRBV13,NA,TGTGCCAGCAGCTCCTCCTATGGCTACACCTTC,CASSSSYGYTF
TRBJ2-1,NA,TRBV5-8,NA,TGTGCCAGCAGCTTGCGCCTTTTGGCAACGAACACCTACAATGAGCAGTTCTTC,CASSLRLLATNTYNEQFF
TRBJ2-7,NA,TRBV6-5,TRBD1,TGTGCCAGCAGTTACTCGACAGGGTACTACGAGCAGTACTTC,CASSYSTGYYEQYF
TRBJ2-1,NA,TRBV20-1,NA,TGCAGTGCGTCAGGGGATAGGGAGCAGTTCTTC,CSASGDREQFF
TRBJ2-5,NA,TRBV9,NA,TGTGCCAGCAGCGCAAACACCGTTCAGCGGACGGGGGAGACCCAGTACTTC,CASSANTVQRTGETQYF
TRBJ2-3,NA,TRBV5-1,TRBD2,TGCGCCAGCAGCTTGGCTAGCGGGAGGGCCGATACGCAGTATTTT,CASSLASGRADTQYF
TRBJ2-5,NA,TRBV6-6,TRBD2,TGTGCCAGCAGACCCGGGGGGGGAGAGACCCAGTACTTC,CASRPGGGETQYF
TRBJ2-7,NA,TRBV9,NA,TGTGCCAGCAGCGCAGGTGACAGGTACAGCTCCTACGAGCAGTACTTC,CASSAGDRYSSYEQYF
TRBJ2-7,NA,TRBV7-2,TRBD1,TGTGCCAGCAGGAAGGGACAGGGGCCGTACGAGCAGTACTTC,CASRKGQGPYEQYF
TRBJ2-3,NA,TRBV27,TRBD2,TGTGCCAGCAGTCCCCGACTAGCGGCCACAGATACGCAGTATTTT,CASSPRLAATDTQYF
TRBJ2-5,NA,TRBV3-1/TRBV3-2,NA,TGTGCCAGCCACGCCCCCCGGGAGACCCAGTACTTC,CASHAPRETQYF
TRBJ2-7,NA,TRBV6-2/TRBV6-3,NA,TGTGCCAGCAGTCAGTCCTACGAGCAGTACTTC,CASSQSYEQYF
TRBJ1-5,NA,TRBV6-6,NA,TGTGCCAGCATCCCAGAGGGTTGGAATCAGCCCCAGCATTTT,CASIPEGWNQPQHF
TRBJ1-1,NA,TRBV29-1,NA,TGCAGCGTTGCGGGGGGGATCACTGAAGCTTTCTTT,CSVAGGITEAFF
TRBJ1-2,NA,TRBV5-6,TRBD1,TGTGCCAGCAGCCGGGGACAGGGCGATGGCTACACCTTC,CASSRGQGDGYTF
TRBJ2-2,NA,TRBV6-6,NA,TGTGCCAGCAGTTACTCAACAGGTATCGGGGAGCTGTTTTTT,CASSYSTGIGELFF
TRBJ2-3,NA,TRBV6-1,TRBD1,TGTGCCAGCAGTGACCGGGACAGGGGTTTAGATACGCAGTATTTT,CASSDRDRGLDTQYF
TRBJ1-5,NA,TRBV19,NA,TGTGCCAGTAGTGTAGGGGGGGGCAATCAGCCCCAGCATTTT,CASSVGGGNQPQHF
TRBJ1-2,NA,TRBV2,NA,TGTGCCAGCAGTCTCACTCAGGGCTATGGCTACACCTTC,CASSLTQGYGYTF
TRBJ2-7,NA,TRBV3-1/TRBV3-2,TRBD2,TGTGCCAGCAGCCAAGGAGTCGGCGGGAGGTGGATCTACGAGCAGTACTTC,CASSQGVGGRWIYEQYF
TRBJ2-3,few,TRBV6-5,TRBD2,TGTGCCAGCAGTAAACCGGGACTAGCGACCTTTACGCAGTATTTT,CASSKPGLATFTQYF
TRBJ2-5,NA,TRBV5-1,TRBD1,TGCGCCAGCCGCGCTGGGGCGGGACAGGGTCTGGAGACCCAGTACTTC,CASRAGAGQGLETQYF
TRBJ2-5,NA,TRBV28,NA,TGTGCCAGCAGTTCCGCTGCCGGGACATTGGAGACCCAGTACTTC,CASSSAAGTLETQYF
TRBJ1-4,NA,TRBV11-2,TRBD1,TGTGCCAGCAGCCCGGGGACAGGGAAAAATGAAAAACTGTTTTTT,CASSPGTGKNEKLFF
TRBJ1-2,NA,TRBV14,TRBD1,TGTGCCAGCAGCCAAGAGTGGACAGGATTAGATGGCTACACCTTC,CASSQEWTGLDGYTF
TRBJ2-7,few,TRBV5-6,TRBD2,TGTGCCAGCAGCTTGGGGTGGCTAGCGGGCTACGAGCAGTACTTC,CASSLGWLAGYEQYF
TRBJ1-1,NA,TRBV4-3,NA,TGCGCCAGCAGCCAAGATTCCCCCGACTATGGTGTCAGCACTGAAGCTTTCTTT,CASSQDSPDYGVSTEAFF
TRBJ1-6,once,TRBV28,NA,TGTGCTTCGCGGGGGGGCGGGTCACCCCTCCACTTT,CASRGGGSPLHF
TRBJ2-7,NA,TRBV6-5,NA,TGTGCCAGCAGGGTCCTACCCTTGGAGCAGTACTTC,CASRVLPLEQYF
TRBJ2-1,NA,TRBV10-3,TRBD2,TGTGCCATCATGGGGATAGCGGGAGTAGTGAATGAGCAGTTCTTC,CAIMGIAGVVNEQFF
TRBJ1-2,NA,TRBV6-5,NA,TGTGCCAGTAGAGGTGGAGCTGGATATGGCTACACCTTC,CASRGGAGYGYTF
TRBJ1-1,NA,TRBV18,NA,TGTGCCAGCTCACCACTGGAGGGGTTGAACACTGAAGCTTTCTTT,CASSPLEGLNTEAFF
TRBJ2-7,NA,TRBV14,TRBD2,TGTGCCAGCAGCCATACGGGAGGGCGGTACGAGCAGTACTTC,CASSHTGGRYEQYF
TRBJ2-5,once,TRBV9,TRBD1,TGTGCCAGCAGCTGGGACAGGGGAGTGGAAGAGACCCAGTACTTC,CASSWDRGVEETQYF
TRBJ2-1,NA,TRBV19,NA,TGTGCCAGTAGTCTGGGCGGGCGGTCCTACAATGAGCAGTTCTTC,CASSLGGRSYNEQFF